The clone carrying this TCR beta chain appeared a few times. The data are from a study of cytomegalovirus exposure and HLA in healthy donors. The study ran its PCR with 60 Vbeta and 13 Jbeta primers. Clones were sequenced by immunoSEQ multiplex PCR, and TCRdb holds only the in-frame ones, with some missing. The sample gives about 190,000 clones, approximately 81% of which show up once; about 3.8% is in the top ten. The germline V gene encodes CDR1 SGHDT and CDR2 YYEEEE. This CDR3 has 15 residues. J lost 3 bases, V lost 4 bases, and 4 bases had no gene match. Sequencing used PBMCs. The chain recombines TRBV5-6 with TRBJ2-1; 10 bases line up with TRBD1. The receptor was isolated from a man between 50 and 59 years old in good health and CMV-seronegative. CDR3 DNA: TGTGCCAGCAGCGGCCGGGACAGGGGCTACAATGAGCAGTTCTTC. Protein sequence: CASSGRDRGYNEQFF.